This T cell receptor beta chain was found in a study of CD8+CD57+ T cells in acquired aplastic anemia. Overall study context: DNA from sorted CD4+ and CD8+ cells averaged roughly 3.2 ug.

Whole-study results and caveats: No significant difference in CD8+ Simpson's diversity was found between patients and controls. Patients and controls shared around 30 CD8+ CDR3 sequences.

This clonotype was counted at least ten times. Its matching antigen is unknown. The authors sequenced patients whose flow cytometry had shown CD8+CD57+ cell expansion. Patients were therapy-naive when their blood was sampled. This CDR3 has 16 residues. The junction had 12 bases not matched to a gene; V was cut back by 3 bases and J by 5 bases. Germline CDR1 and CDR2: SGHNT and YYREEE (reference sequence). For CDR3 and TCR beta VDJ profiling, genomic DNA was the template used. TCRdb analysed the reads with MiXCR anew, one entry per CDR3 protein. The table includes some 200,000 distinct CDR3 sequences, roughly 50% detected once.

This clonotype was sampled from a human donor with aplastic anemia. This chain joins TRBV5-4 and TRBJ2-7; 9 nucleotides line up with TRBD2. The sequencing input was sorted CD4+, CD8+, or CD8+CD57+ T cells (not recorded which) from PBMCs. CDR3 coding DNA: TGTGCCAGCAGCTCGAGTGCCGGGACTAGCCGCCACGAGCAGTACTTC. Translation gives CASSSSAGTSRHEQYF.